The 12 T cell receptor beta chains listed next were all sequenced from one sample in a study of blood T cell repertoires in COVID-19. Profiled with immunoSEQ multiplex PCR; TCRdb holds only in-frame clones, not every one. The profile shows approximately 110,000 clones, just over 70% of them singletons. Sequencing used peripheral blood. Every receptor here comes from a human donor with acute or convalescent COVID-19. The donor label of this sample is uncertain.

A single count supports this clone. The CDR3 protein is CASSPLPKAAEAFF. The CDR3 DNA reads as TGTGCCAGCTCACCACTCCCAAAAGCGGCTGAAGCTTTCTTT. The rearrangement links TRBV18 to TRBJ1-1; D gene uncertain. The CDR3 runs to 14 residues. Trimming pared 1 base from V and 6 bases from J, leaving 12 bases between. CDR1 is KGHSH, CDR2 LQKENI, per germline.

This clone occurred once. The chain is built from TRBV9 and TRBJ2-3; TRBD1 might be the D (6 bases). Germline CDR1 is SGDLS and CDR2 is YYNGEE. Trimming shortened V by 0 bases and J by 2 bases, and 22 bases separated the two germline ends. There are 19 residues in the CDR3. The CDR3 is CASSVEGIATGTSTDTQYF. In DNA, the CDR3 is TGTGCCAGCAGCGTAGAGGGGATAGCGACAGGAACCTCCACAGATACGCAGTATTTT.

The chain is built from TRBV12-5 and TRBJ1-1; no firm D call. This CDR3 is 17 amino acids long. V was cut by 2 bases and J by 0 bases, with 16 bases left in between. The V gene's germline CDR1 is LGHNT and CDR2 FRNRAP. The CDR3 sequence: CASGLLREADLNTEAFF. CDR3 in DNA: TGTGCTAGTGGTTTGCTCCGGGAGGCGGACTTGAACACTGAAGCTTTCTTT.

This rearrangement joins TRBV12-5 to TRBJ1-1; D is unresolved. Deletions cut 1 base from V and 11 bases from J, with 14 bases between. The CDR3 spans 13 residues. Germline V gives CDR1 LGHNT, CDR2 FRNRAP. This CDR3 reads CASGLGQSRGAFF. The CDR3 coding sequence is TGTGCTAGTGGTTTGGGCCAGTCACGCGGGGCTTTCTTT.

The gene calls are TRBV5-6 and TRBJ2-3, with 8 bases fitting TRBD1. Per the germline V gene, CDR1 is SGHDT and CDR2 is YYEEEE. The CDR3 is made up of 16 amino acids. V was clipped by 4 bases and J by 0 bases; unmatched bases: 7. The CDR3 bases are TGTGCCAGCAGCATAGGGACAGGCCTAAGCACAGATACGCAGTATTTT. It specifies CASSIGTGLSTDTQYF.

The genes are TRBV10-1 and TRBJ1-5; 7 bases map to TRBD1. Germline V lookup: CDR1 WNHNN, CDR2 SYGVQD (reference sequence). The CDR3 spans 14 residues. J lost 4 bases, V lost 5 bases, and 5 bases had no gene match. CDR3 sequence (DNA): TGCGCCAGCAGTAGGGGGCTCCAAAATCAGCCCCAGCATTTT. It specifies CASSRGLQNQPQHF.

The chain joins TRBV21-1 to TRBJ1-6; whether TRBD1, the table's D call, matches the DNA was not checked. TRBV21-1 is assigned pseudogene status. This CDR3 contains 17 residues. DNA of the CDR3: TGTGCCAGCAGCCCTCGGGACAGGGTGCTATTTAATTCACCCCTCCACTTT. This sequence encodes CASSPRDRVLFNSPLHF.

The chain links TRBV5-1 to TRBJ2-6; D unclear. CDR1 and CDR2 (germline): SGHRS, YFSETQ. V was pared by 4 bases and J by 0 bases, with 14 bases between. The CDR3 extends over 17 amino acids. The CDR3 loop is CASSDGRPASGANVLTF. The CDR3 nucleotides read TGCGCCAGCAGCGATGGGCGCCCGGCCTCTGGGGCCAACGTCCTGACTTTC.

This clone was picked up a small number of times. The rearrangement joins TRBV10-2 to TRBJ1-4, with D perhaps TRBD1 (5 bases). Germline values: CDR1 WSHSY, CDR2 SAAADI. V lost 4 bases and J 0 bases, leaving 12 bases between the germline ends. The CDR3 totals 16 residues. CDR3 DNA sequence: TGCGCCAGCAGTGGACAGACTCACGCAACTAATGAAAAACTGTTTTTT. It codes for CASSGQTHATNEKLFF.

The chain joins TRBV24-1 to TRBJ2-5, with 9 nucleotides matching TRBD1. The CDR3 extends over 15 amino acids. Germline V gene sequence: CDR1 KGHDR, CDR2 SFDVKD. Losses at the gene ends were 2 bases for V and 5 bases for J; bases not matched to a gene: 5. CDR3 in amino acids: CATSDSGTGFETQYF. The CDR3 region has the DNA TGTGCCACCAGTGATTCCGGGACAGGGTTTGAGACCCAGTACTTC.

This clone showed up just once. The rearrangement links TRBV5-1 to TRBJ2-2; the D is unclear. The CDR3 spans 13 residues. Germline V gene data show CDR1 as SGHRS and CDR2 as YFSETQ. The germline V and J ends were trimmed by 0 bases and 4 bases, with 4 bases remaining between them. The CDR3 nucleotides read TGCGCCAGCAGCTTGGCAGGCACCGGGGAGCTGTTTTTT. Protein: CASSLAGTGELFF.

The CDR3 sequence: CASSFGGEAFF. CDR3 DNA: TGTGCCAGCAGCTTCGGCGGTGAAGCTTTCTTT. V usage is TRBV7-9 and J usage is TRBJ1-1; D unresolved. CDR3 length equals 11 residues. Per the germline V gene, CDR1 is SEHNR and CDR2 is FQNEAQ (reference sequence). V was pared by 3 bases and J by 7 bases, with 6 bases between.